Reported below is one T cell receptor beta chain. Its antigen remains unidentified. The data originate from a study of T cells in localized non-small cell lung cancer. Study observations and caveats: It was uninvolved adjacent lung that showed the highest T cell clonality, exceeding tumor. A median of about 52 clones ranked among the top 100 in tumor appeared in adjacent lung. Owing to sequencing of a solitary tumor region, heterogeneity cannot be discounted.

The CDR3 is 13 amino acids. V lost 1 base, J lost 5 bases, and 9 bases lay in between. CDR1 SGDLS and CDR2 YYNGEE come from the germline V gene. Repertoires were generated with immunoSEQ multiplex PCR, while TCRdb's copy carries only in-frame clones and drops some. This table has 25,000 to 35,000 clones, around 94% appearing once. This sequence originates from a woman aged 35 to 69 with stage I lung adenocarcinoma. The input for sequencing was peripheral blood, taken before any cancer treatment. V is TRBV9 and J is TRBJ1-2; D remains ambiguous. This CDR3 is CASSVLSRYGYTF. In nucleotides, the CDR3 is TGTGCCAGCAGCGTATTAAGTCGTTATGGCTACACCTTC.